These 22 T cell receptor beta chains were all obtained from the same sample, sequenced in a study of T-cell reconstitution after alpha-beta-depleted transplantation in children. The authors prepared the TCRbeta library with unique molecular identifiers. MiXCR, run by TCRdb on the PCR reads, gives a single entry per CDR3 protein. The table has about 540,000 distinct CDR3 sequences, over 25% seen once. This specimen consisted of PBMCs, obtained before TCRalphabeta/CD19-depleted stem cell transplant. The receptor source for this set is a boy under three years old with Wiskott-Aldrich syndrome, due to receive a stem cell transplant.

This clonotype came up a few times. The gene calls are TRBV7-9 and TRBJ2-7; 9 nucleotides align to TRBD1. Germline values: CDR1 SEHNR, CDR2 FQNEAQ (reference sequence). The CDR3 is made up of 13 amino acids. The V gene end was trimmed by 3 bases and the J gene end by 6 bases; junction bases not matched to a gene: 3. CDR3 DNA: TGTGCCAGCAGCTTCCCGGGACAGGGCGAGCAGTACTTC. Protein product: CASSFPGQGEQYF.

The CDR3 nucleotides are TGTGCCATCAGTGAGTCAGGGGGGGGTACTGAAGCTTTCTTT. This translates into CAISESGGGTEAFF. The J gene is TRBJ1-1, the V gene TRBV10-3; tentatively, D is TRBD1 (6 bases). Germline loops: CDR1 ENHRY, CDR2 SYGVKD. The length of the CDR3 is 14 residues. V was trimmed by 0 bases and J by 5 bases, leaving 10 bases between them.

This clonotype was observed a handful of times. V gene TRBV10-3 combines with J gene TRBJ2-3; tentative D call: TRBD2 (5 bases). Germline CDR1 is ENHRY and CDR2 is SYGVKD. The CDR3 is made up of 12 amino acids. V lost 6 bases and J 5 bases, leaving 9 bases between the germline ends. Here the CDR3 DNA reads TGTGCCATCAGGCGGGCCGGAGATACGCAGTATTTT. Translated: CAIRRAGDTQYF.

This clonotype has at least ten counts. DNA for the CDR3: TGCGCCAGCTTCTCGGACAGGGACACAGATACGCAGTATTTT. As protein: CASFSDRDTDTQYF. The chain links TRBV5-1 to TRBJ2-3; 8 bases map to TRBD1. The length of the CDR3 is 14 residues. Germline CDR1 and CDR2: SGHRS and YFSETQ. Losses at the gene ends were 7 bases for V and 2 bases for J; bases not matched to a gene: 6.

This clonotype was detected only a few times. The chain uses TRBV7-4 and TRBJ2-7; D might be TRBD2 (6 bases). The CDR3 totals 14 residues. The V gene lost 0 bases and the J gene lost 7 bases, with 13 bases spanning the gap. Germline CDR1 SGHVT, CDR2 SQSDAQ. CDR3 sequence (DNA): TGTGCCAGCAGCTTAGCCCCCTTGGGGGGTGAGCAGTACTTC. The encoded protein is CASSLAPLGGEQYF.

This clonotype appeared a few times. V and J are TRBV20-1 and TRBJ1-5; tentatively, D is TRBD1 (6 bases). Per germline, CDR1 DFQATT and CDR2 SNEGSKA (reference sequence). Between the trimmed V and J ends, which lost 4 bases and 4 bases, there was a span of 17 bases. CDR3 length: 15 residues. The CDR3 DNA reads TGCAGTGCTAAGGACAGATTGATCCCAAATCAGCCCCAGCATTTT. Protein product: CSAKDRLIPNQPQHF.

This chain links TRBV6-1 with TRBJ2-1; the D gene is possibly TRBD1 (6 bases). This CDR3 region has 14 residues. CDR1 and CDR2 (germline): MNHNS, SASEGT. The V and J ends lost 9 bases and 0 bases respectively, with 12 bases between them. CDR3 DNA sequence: TGTGCCAGTACTAGGGGGAGCTCCTACAATGAGCAGTTCTTC. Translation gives CASTRGSSYNEQFF.

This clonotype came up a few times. The CDR3, as DNA: TGTGCCAGCAGTTACCAGGGCACTTACCAAGAGACCCAGTACTTC. Protein: CASSYQGTYQETQYF. This chain uses TRBV6-5 with TRBJ2-5; D is possibly TRBD1 (5 bases). The germline V gene encodes CDR1 MNHEY and CDR2 SVGAGI. The CDR3 has 15 amino acids. V was pared by 2 bases and J by 0 bases, with 10 bases between.

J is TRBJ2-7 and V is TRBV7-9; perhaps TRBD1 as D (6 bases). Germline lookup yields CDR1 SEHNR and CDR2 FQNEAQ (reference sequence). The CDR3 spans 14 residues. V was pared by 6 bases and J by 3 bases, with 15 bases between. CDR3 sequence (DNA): TGTGCCAGCAGAGAACCTGACAGGAGCTACGAGCAGTACTTC. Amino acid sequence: CASREPDRSYEQYF.

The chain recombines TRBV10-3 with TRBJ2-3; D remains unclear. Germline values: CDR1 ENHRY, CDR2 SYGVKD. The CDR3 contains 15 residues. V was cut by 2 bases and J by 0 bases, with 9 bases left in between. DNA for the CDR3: TGTGCCATCAGTGAGCAGTACCCCAGCACAGATACGCAGTATTTT. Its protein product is CAISEQYPSTDTQYF.

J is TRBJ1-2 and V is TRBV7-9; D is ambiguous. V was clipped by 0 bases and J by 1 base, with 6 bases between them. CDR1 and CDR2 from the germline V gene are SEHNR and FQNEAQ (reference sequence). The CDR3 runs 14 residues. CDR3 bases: TGTGCCAGCAGCTTAGCTATGGATAACTATGGCTACACCTTC. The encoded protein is CASSLAMDNYGYTF.

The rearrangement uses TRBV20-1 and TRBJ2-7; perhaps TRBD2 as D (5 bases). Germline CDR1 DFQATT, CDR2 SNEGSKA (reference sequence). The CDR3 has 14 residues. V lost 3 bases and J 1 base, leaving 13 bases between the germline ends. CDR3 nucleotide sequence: TGCAGTGCTAGTCGGGATGGCAGGTCCTACGAGCAGTACTTC. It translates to CSASRDGRSYEQYF.

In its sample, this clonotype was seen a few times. The CDR3 nucleotides read TGTGCCACCAGCAGAGGGGACCAACGCACAGATACGCAGTATTTT. Translation: CATSRGDQRTDTQYF. The rearrangement uses TRBV15 and TRBJ2-3; D may be TRBD1 or TRBD2 (5 bases each). This CDR3 region has 15 residues. The V end was cut by 1 base, the J end by 1 base, with 9 bases between. Germline V gene lookup returns CDR1 LNHNV and CDR2 YYDKDF (reference sequence).

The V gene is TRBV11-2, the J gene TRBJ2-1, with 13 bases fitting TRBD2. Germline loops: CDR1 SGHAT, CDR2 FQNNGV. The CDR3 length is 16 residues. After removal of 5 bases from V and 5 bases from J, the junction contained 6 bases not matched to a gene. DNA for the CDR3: TGTGCCAGCAGCCTAGTAGGACTAGCGGGAGACAATGAGCAGTTCTTC. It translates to CASSLVGLAGDNEQFF. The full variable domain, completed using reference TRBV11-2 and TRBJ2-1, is EAGVAQSPRYKIIEKRQSVAFWCNPISGHATLYWYQQILGQGPKLLIQFQNNGVVDDSQLPKDRFSAERLKGVDSTLKIQPAKLEDSAVYLCASSLVGLAGDNEQFFGPGTRLTVL.

The CDR3 DNA sequence: TGCGCCAGCAGTTATAGCGGGAGGGCCAGCACCGGGGAGCTGTTTTTT. It is translated as CASSYSGRASTGELFF. The rearrangement links TRBV5-1 to TRBJ2-2; 11 nucleotides match TRBD2. Germline-derived CDR1 and CDR2 are SGHRS and YFSETQ. The CDR3 is made up of 16 amino acids. J gave up 4 bases and V 5 bases, and 7 bases lay outside the gene matches.

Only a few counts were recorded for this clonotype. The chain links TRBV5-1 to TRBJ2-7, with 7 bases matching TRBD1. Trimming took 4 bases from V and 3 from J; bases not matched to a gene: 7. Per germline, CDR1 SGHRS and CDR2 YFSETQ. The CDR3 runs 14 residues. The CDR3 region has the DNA TGCGCCAGCAGCCTTGTAGACAGGGACTACGAGCAGTACTTC. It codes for CASSLVDRDYEQYF.

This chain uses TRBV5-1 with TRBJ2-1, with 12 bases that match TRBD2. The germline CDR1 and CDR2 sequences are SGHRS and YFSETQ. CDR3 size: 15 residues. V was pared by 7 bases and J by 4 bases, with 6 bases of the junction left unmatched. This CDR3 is CASGPTSGSYNEQFF. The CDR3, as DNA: TGCGCCAGCGGTCCGACTAGCGGGAGTTACAATGAGCAGTTCTTC.

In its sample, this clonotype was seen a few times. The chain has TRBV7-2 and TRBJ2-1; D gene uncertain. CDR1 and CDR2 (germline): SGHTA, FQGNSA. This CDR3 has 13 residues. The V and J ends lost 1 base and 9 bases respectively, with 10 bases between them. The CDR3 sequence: CASSLGLRSEQFF. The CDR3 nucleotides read TGTGCCAGCAGCTTAGGTCTAAGGAGTGAGCAGTTCTTC.

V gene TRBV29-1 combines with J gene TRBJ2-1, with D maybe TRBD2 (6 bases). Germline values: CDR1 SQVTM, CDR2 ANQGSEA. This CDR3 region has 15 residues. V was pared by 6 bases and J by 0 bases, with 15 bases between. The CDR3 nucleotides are TGCAGCGTCCAGTTAGCGGCTGCCTCCTACAATGAGCAGTTCTTC. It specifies CSVQLAAASYNEQFF.

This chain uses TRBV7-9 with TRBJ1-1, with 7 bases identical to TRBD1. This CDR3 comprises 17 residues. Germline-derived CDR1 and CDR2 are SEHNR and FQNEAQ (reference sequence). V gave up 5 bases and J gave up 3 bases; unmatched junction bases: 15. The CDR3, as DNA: TGTGCCAGCAGCCATGGGGGCCCCGGGACAGCTTACACTGAAGCTTTCTTT. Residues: CASSHGGPGTAYTEAFF.

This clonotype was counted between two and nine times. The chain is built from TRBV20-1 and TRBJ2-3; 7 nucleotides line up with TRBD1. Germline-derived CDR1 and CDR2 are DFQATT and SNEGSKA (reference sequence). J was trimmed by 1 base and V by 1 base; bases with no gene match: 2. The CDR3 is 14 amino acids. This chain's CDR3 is CSARGDRGTDTQYF. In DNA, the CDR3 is TGCAGTGCTAGAGGCGACAGGGGCACAGATACGCAGTATTTT.

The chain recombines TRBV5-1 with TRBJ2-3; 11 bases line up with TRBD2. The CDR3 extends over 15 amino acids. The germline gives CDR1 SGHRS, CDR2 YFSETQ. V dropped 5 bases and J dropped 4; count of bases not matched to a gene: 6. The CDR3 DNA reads TGCGCCAGCAGGGTAACTAGCGGGAGTGCAGATACGCAGTATTTT. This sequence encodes CASRVTSGSADTQYF.